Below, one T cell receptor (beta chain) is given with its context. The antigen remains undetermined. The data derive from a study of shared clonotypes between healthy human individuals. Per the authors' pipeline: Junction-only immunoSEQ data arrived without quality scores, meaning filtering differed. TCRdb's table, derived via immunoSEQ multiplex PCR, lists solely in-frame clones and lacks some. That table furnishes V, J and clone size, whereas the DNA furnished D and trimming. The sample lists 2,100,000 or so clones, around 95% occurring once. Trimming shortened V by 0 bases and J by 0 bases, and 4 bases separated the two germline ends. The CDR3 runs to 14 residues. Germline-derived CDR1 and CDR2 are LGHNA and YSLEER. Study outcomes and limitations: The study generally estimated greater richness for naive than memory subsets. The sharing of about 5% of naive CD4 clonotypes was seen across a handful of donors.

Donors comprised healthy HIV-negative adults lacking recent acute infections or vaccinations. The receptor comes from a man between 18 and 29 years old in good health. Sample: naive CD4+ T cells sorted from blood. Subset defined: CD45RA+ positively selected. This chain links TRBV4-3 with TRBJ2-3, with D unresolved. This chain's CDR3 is CASSQDSSTDTQYF. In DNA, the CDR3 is TGCGCCAGCAGCCAAGATAGTAGCACAGATACGCAGTATTTT.